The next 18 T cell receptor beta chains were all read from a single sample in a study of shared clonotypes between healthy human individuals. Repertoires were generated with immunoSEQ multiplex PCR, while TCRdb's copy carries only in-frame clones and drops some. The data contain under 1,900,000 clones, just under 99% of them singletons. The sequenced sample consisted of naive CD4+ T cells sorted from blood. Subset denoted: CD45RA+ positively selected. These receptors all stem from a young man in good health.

The CDR3 nucleotides read TGTGCCAGCAGTTTTCGGGCAGCAGCAGAGCAGTACTTC. Translation: CASSFRAAAEQYF. This sequence joins TRBV27 and TRBJ2-7, with no clear D. V lost 3 bases to trimming and J lost 7 bases, with 13 bases between them. The CDR3 consists of 13 residues. Per the germline V gene, CDR1 is MNHEY and CDR2 is SMNVEV (reference sequence).

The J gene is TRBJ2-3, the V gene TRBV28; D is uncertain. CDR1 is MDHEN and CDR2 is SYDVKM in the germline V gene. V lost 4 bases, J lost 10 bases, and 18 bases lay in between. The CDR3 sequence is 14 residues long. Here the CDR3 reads CASSSDSIKKAQYF. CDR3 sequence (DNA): TGTGCCAGCAGTTCTGATTCTATCAAGAAAGCGCAGTATTTT. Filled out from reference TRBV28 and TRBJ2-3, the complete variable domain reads DVKVTQSSRYLVKRTGEKVFLECVQDMDHENMFWYRQDPGLGLRLIYFSYDVKMKEKGDIPEGYSVSREKKERFSLILESASTNQTSMYLCASSSDSIKKAQYFGPGTRLTVL.

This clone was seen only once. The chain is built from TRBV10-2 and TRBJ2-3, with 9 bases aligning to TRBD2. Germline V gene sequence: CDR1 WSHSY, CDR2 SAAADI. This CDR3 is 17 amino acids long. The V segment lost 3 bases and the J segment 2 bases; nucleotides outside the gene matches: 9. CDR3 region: CASSDSLAGEPTDTQYF. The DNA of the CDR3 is TGCGCCAGCAGTGATTCTTTAGCGGGAGAACCCACAGATACGCAGTATTTT.

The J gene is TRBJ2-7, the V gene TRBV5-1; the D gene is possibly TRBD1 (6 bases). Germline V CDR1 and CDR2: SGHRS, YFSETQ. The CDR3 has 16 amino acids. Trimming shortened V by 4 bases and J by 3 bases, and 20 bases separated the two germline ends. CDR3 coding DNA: TGCGCCAGCAGCCACCCGGACAGTCGCGGTCTCTACGAGCAGTACTTC. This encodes CASSHPDSRGLYEQYF.

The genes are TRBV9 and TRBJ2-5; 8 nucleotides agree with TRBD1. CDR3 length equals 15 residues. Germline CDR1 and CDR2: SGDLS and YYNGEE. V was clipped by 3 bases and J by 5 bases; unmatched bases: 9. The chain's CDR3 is CASSAVTGDLETQYF. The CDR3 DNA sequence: TGTGCCAGCAGCGCCGTGACAGGGGATTTGGAGACCCAGTACTTC.

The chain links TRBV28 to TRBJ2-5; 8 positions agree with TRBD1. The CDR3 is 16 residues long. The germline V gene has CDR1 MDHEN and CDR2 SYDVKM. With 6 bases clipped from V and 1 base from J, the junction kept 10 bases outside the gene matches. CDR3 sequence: CASSPHRTGSQETQYF. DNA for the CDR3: TGTGCCAGCAGCCCCCATCGGACAGGGAGCCAAGAGACCCAGTACTTC.

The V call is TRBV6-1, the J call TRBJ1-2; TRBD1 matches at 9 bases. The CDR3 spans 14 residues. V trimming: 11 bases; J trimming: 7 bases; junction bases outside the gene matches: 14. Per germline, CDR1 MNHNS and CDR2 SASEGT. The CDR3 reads CAADLLGQGSGYTF. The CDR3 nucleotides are TGTGCCGCAGACCTCCTGGGACAGGGTTCTGGCTACACCTTC.

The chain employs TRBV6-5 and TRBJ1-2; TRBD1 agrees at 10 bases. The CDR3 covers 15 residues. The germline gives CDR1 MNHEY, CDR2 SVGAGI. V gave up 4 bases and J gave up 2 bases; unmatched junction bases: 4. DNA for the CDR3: TGTGCCAGCAGTTCCGCGGGACAGGGGAACTATGGCTACACCTTC. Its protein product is CASSSAGQGNYGYTF.

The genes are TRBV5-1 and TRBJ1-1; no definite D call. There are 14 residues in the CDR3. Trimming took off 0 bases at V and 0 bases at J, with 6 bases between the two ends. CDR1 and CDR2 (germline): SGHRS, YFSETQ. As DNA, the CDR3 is TGCGCCAGCAGCTTGGTGGGAATGAACACTGAAGCTTTCTTT. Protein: CASSLVGMNTEAFF. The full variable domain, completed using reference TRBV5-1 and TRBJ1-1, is KAGVTQTPRYLIKTRGQQVTLSCSPISGHRSVSWYQQTPGQGLQFLFEYFSETQRNKGNFPGRFSGRQFSNSRSEMNVSTLELGDSALYLCASSLVGMNTEAFFGQGTRLTVV.

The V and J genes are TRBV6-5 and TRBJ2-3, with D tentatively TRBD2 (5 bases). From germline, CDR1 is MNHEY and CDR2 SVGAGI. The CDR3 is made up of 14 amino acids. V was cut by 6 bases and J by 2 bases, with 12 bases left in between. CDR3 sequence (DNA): TGTGCCAGCAGCCGACTAACTCTCACAGATACGCAGTATTTT. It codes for CASSRLTLTDTQYF.

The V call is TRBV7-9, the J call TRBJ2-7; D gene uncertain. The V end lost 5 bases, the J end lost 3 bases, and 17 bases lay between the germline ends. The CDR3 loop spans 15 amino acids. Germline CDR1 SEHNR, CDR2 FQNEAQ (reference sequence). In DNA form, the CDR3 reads TGTGCCAGCAGCGACATAGCACAGTTCAACTACGAGCAGTACTTC. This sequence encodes CASSDIAQFNYEQYF. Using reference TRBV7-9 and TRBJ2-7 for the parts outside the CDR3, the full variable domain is DTGVSQNPRHKITKRGQNVTFRCDPISEHNRLYWYRQTLGQGPEFLTYFQNEAQLEKSRLLSDRFSAERPKGSFSTLEIQRTEQGDSAMYLCASSDIAQFNYEQYFGPGTRLTVT.

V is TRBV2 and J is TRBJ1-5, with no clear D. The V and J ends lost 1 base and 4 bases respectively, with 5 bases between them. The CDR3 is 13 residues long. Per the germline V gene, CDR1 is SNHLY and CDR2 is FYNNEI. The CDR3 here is CASSEVGNQPQHF. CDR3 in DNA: TGTGCCAGCAGTGAAGTGGGGAATCAGCCCCAGCATTTT.

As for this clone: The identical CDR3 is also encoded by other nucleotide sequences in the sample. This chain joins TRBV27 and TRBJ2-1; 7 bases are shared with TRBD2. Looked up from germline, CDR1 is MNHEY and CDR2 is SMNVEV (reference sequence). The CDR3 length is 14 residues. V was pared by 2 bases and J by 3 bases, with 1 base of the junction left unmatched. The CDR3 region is CASSLLAVYNEQFF. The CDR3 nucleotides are TGTGCCAGCAGTTTACTAGCGGTCTACAATGAGCAGTTCTTC.

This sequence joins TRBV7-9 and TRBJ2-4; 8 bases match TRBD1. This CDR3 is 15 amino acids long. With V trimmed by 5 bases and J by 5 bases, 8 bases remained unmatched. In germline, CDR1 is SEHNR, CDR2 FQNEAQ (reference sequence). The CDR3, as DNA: TGTGCCAGCAGCCGAAGGGCGGGACAGGAAAACATTCAGTACTTC. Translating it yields CASSRRAGQENIQYF.

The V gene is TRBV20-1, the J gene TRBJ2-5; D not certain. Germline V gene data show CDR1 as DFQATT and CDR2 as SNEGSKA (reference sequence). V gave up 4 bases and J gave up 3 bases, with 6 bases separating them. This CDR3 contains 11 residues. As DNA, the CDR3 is TGCAGTGCTATTACCAAAGAGACCCAGTACTTC. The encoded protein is CSAITKETQYF.

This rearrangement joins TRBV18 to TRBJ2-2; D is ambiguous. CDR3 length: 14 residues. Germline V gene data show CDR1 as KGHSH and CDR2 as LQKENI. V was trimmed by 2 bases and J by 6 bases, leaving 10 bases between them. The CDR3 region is CASSPLPAAGELFF. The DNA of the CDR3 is TGTGCCAGCTCACCATTACCTGCCGCCGGGGAGCTGTTTTTT.

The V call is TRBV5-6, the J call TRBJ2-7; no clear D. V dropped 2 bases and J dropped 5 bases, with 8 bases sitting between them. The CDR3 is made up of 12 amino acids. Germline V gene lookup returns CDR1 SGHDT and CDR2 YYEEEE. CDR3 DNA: TGTGCCAGCAGCTTATTCCTCGACGAGCAGTACTTC. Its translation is CASSLFLDEQYF. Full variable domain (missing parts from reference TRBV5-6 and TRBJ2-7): DAGVTQSPTHLIKTRGQQVTLRCSPKSGHDTVSWYQQALGQGPQFIFQYYEEEERQRGNFPDRFSGHQFPNYSSELNVNALLLGDSALYLCASSLFLDEQYFGPGTRLTVT.

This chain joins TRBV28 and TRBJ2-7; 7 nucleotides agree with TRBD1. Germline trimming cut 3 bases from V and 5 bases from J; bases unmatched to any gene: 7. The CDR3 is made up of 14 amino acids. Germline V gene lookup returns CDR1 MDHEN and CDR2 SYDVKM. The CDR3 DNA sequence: TGTGCCAGCAGTTTGGTGACAGGGTCCCACGAGCAGTACTTC. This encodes CASSLVTGSHEQYF.